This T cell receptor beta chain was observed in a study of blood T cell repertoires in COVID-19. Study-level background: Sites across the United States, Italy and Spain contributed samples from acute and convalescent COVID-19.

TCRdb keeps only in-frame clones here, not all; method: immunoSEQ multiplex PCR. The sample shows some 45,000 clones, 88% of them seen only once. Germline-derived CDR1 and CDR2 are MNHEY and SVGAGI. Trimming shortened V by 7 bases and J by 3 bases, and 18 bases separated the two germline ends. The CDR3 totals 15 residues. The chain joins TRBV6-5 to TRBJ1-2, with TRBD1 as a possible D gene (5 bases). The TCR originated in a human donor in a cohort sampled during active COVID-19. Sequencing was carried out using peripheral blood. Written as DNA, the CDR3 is TGTGCCAGCATGCCCCACCCAGGGATGGACTATGGCTACACCTTC. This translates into CASMPHPGMDYGYTF.